The 11 T cell receptor beta chains reported below all come from one sample, sequenced in a study of blood T cells in healthy people across ages. Sample-barcoded 5' priming and a J-beta primer mix drove a second PCR of roughly 7 to 11 cycles. TCRdb re-called the 5' RACE reads through MiXCR, storing one row per CDR3 protein. The repertoire holds some 800,000 distinct CDR3 sequences, with roughly 25% as singletons. These data also featured in a second study, about T cells of mothers and their children.

The sequencing input was blood. The receptors originated from a boy aged 5-17 years in good health.

This clonotype was seen a handful of times. A read error may account for a junction end that differs from germline. V usage is TRBV6-1 and J usage is TRBJ2-5; D might be TRBD1 (7 bases). The CDR3 loop spans 16 amino acids. Germline V gene sequence: CDR1 MNHNS, CDR2 SASEGT. As DNA, the CDR3 is TGTGCCAGCAGTAAAGTGGTTCGCCAGGGGGGAGAGACCCCGTACTTC. Translating it yields CASSKVVRQGGETPYF.

This clonotype was seen only a few times. V usage is TRBV11-1 and J usage is TRBJ2-1; perhaps TRBD2 as D (5 bases). Germline V gene lookup returns CDR1 SGHAT and CDR2 FQDESV (reference sequence). V was clipped by 1 base and J by 0 bases, with 22 bases between them. The CDR3 is 20 amino acids. The CDR3 loop reads CASSLGLGPEDSSSYNEQFF. In DNA, the CDR3 is TGTGCCAGCAGCTTAGGGCTGGGCCCTGAGGACTCGAGCTCCTACAATGAGCAGTTCTTC.

This clonotype was seen only a few times. V gene TRBV21-1 combines with J gene TRBJ2-7; the DNA was not used to check the table's D call, TRBD1. TRBV21-1 counts as a pseudogene. The CDR3 spans 12 residues. Here the CDR3 reads CASSRDRREQYF. CDR3 sequence (DNA): TGTGCCAGCAGCCGGGACAGAAGGGAGCAGTACTTC.

A few counts support this clonotype. This chain's CDR3 is CSAPRGGVGTYNEQFF. DNA of the CDR3: TGCAGTGCTCCTCGTGGGGGGGTTGGCACCTACAATGAGCAGTTCTTC. V and J are TRBV20-1 and TRBJ2-1; 7 nucleotides agree with TRBD2. Germline assignment: CDR1 DFQATT and CDR2 SNEGSKA (reference sequence). The V gene end was trimmed by 5 bases and the J gene end by 2 bases; junction bases not matched to a gene: 12. The CDR3 is made up of 16 amino acids.

The chain recombines TRBV11-1 with TRBJ2-7; D unresolved. V lost 5 bases and J 3 bases, leaving 17 bases between the germline ends. This CDR3 contains 15 residues. The germline V gene encodes CDR1 SGHAT and CDR2 FQDESV (reference sequence). Here the CDR3 DNA reads TGTGCCAGCAGCAATGAAGTTGGCCAAAGCTACGAGCAGTACTTC. Its translation: CASSNEVGQSYEQYF.

Many counts were recorded for this clonotype. The chain is built from TRBV7-3 and TRBJ1-2; 11 bases match TRBD1. Trimming at V came to 5 bases and at J to 3 bases, leaving 2 bases not matched to a gene. The germline CDR1 and CDR2 sequences are SGHTA and FQGTGA. The CDR3 contains 14 residues. The CDR3 DNA is TGTGCCAGCAGCCCGGGACAGGGGGACTATGGCTACACCTTC. Protein: CASSPGQGDYGYTF.

In its sample, this clonotype was seen many times. The chain recombines TRBV24-1 with TRBJ2-7; TRBD1 is a possible D gene (5 bases). CDR3 length: 14 amino acids. Between the trimmed V and J ends, which lost 5 bases and 2 bases, there was a span of 12 bases. CDR1 and CDR2 from the germline V gene are KGHDR and SFDVKD. CDR3 in amino acids: CATSAQGRPYEQYF. CDR3 DNA: TGTGCCACCAGTGCCCAGGGCCGACCCTACGAGCAGTACTTC.

This clonotype was recorded a few times. This chain joins TRBV5-1 and TRBJ2-3; 7 bases map to TRBD2. CDR3 length equals 16 residues. Per the germline V gene, CDR1 is SGHRS and CDR2 is YFSETQ. With V trimmed by 4 bases and J by 0 bases, 8 bases remained unmatched. The CDR3 DNA reads as TGCGCCAGCAGCGTCTCTAGCGGAGCTAGCACAGATACGCAGTATTTT. Residues: CASSVSSGASTDTQYF.

In its sample, this clonotype was seen a few times. J is TRBJ2-1 and V is TRBV2; no firm D call. The CDR3 has 11 amino acids. The germline CDR1 and CDR2 sequences are SNHLY and FYNNEI. The V end lost 8 bases, the J end lost 6 bases, and 8 bases lay between the germline ends. CDR3 bases: TGTGCCAGCCGACTCTTCAATGAGCAGTTCTTC. Its protein product is CASRLFNEQFF. The whole variable domain, filled in from reference TRBV2 and TRBJ2-1, reads EPEVTQTPSHQVTQMGQEVILRCVPISNHLYFYWYRQILGQKVEFLVSFYNNEISEKSEIFDDQFSVERPDGSNFTLKIRSTKLEDSAMYFCASRLFNEQFFGPGTRLTVL.

The chain couples TRBV28 to TRBJ2-7; a possible D gene is TRBD1 (6 bases). The CDR3 sequence is 13 residues long. Germline lookup yields CDR1 MDHEN and CDR2 SYDVKM. Deletions cut 6 bases from V and 2 bases from J, with 11 bases between. This CDR3 is CASSETGAYEQYF. CDR3 DNA sequence: TGTGCCAGCAGCGAGACAGGTGCCTACGAGCAGTACTTC.

The V gene is TRBV28, the J gene TRBJ2-7; TRBD1 is a possible D gene (6 bases). Germline lookup yields CDR1 MDHEN and CDR2 SYDVKM. The CDR3 totals 14 residues. Trimming removed 4 bases at V and 1 base at J, with 11 bases between. The CDR3 nucleotides read TGTGCCAGCAGTTCCCCGACAGGTTCCTACGAGCAGTACTTC. Amino acid sequence: CASSSPTGSYEQYF.